This T cell receptor (beta chain) was retrieved from a study of T-cell reconstitution after alpha-beta-depleted transplantation in children. V shed 5 bases and J 0 bases; nucleotides not matched to a gene: 15. The germline V gene encodes CDR1 SGHAT and CDR2 FQNNGV. The CDR3 has 20 amino acids. Preparation of the TCRbeta library was carried out with unique molecular identifiers. One entry per CDR3 protein results from TCRdb running MiXCR on the PCR reads. The sample carries about 580,000 distinct CDR3 sequences, 20% to 30% recorded once. The gene calls are TRBV11-2 and TRBJ2-6; TRBD2 matches at 8 bases. The material sequenced was PBMCs, taken before TCRalphabeta/CD19-depleted stem cell transplant. This sequence originates from a boy less than two years old with Wiskott-Aldrich syndrome, due to receive a stem cell transplant. The CDR3 loop reads CASSQAGLAGVGSGANVLTF. Here the CDR3 DNA reads TGTGCCAGCAGCCAGGCAGGCCTAGCGGGCGTTGGCTCTGGGGCCAACGTCCTGACTTTC.